These T cell receptor beta chains were read from a single sample in a study of response to subunit inactivated influenza vaccine. Using its own MiXCR run on the RT-PCR reads, TCRdb lists one record per CDR3 protein. The table includes some 850,000 distinct CDR3 sequences, less than 20% detected once. The sample was PBMCs from blood, taken 5 to 6 days after vaccination. The source of these receptors is a man aged 50 to 60 who received an inactivated influenza vaccine. Both conserved end residues are part of each CDR3. Each record gives: CDR3 protein, CDR3 DNA, clone size, D gene, J gene, V gene, CDR3 length. D genes are given only for firm matches. Expanded clones are given a class, and other clones once, few, many or no size at all.

CSARDRGVEKLFF,TGCAGTGCCAGGGACAGGGGAGTTGAAAAACTGTTTTTT,few,TRBD1,TRBJ1-4,TRBV20-1,13
CASSHLTRGSNTEAFF,TGTGCCAGCAGCCACCTAACCAGGGGATCGAACACTGAAGCTTTCTTT,.,.,TRBJ1-1,TRBV14,16
CSALQMGGSKLFF,TGCAGTGCCCTCCAGATGGGGGGCTCAAAACTGTTTTTT,.,.,TRBJ1-4,TRBV20-1,13
CASSPQWPQPQHF,TGTGCCAGCAGCCCCCAGTGGCCTCAGCCCCAGCATTTT,few,.,TRBJ1-5,TRBV7-2,13
CTSVPGADTQYF,.,.,.,TRBJ2-3,TRBV27,12
CASRDTGTGSEQYF,TGTGCCAGCAGAGACACCGGGACAGGGAGCGAGCAGTACTTC,.,TRBD1,TRBJ2-7,TRBV7-9,14
CASSFGGLAAIYEQYF,TGTGCCAGCAGCTTCGGGGGACTAGCGGCCATCTACGAGCAGTACTTC,.,TRBD2,TRBJ2-7,TRBV5-8,16
CASSQDLQLQEKLFF,TGTGCCAGCAGCCAAGATCTACAACTGCAGGAAAAACTGTTTTTT,.,.,TRBJ1-4,TRBV4-2,15
CAISRQMGGGETQYF,TGTGCCATCAGTCGGCAGATGGGTGGAGGGGAGACCCAGTACTTC,.,.,TRBJ2-5,TRBV10-3,15
CASGQGTGEQYF,TGTGCCAGTGGACAGGGCACGGGTGAGCAGTACTTC,.,TRBD1,TRBJ2-7,TRBV10-3,12
CASSLTSEAFF,TGTGCCAGCAGTTTAACCTCTGAAGCTTTCTTT,many,.,TRBJ1-1,TRBV12-3/TRBV12-4,11
CASSKKYPGVGNQPQHF,TGTGCCAGCAGCAAGAAATATCCTGGGGTAGGCAATCAGCCCCAGCATTTT,few,.,TRBJ1-5,TRBV21-1,17
CASRRTGLGANVLTF,TGTGCCAGCAGGCGGACAGGGTTGGGGGCCAACGTCCTGACTTTC,.,TRBD1,TRBJ2-6,TRBV6-2/TRBV6-3,15
CAISGTQRVNEQFF,TGTGCCATCAGTGGAACGCAGAGAGTCAATGAGCAGTTCTTC,few,.,TRBJ2-1,TRBV10-3,14
CSVGVLAGGPNGEQFF,TGCAGCGTTGGCGTATTAGCGGGAGGGCCTAATGGTGAGCAGTTCTTC,few,TRBD2,TRBJ2-1,TRBV29-1,16
CATSLDLAREVNTGELFF,TGTGCCACCAGCCTTGACCTAGCAAGAGAGGTGAACACCGGGGAGCTGTTTTTT,.,.,TRBJ2-2,TRBV10-3,18
CASSVTGSSSYNEQFF,TGTGCCAGCAGTGTGACAGGGTCGAGCTCCTACAATGAGCAGTTCTTC,many,TRBD1,TRBJ2-1,TRBV25-1,16
CASSRDGIGNQPQHF,TGTGCCAGCAGCCGTGATGGGATAGGCAATCAGCCCCAGCATTTT,few,.,TRBJ1-5,TRBV6-1,15
CASSFLLSRNTEAFF,TGTGCCAGCAGTTTCCTACTTAGTCGGAACACTGAAGCTTTCTTT,.,.,TRBJ1-1,TRBV28,15
CSAYPTAPYGYTF,TGCAGTGCTTACCCCACAGCCCCCTATGGCTACACCTTC,many,.,TRBJ1-2,TRBV20-1,13
CSAIGGANTGELFF,TGCAGTGCTATCGGGGGGGCAAACACCGGGGAGCTGTTTTTT,.,TRBD2,TRBJ2-2,TRBV20-1,14
CASSQADYSPRETQYF,TGTGCCAGCAGCCAGGCTGACTATTCCCCCCGAGAGACCCAGTACTTC,.,.,TRBJ2-5,TRBV4-2,16
CSARGAGQRDTEAFF,TGCAGTGCTAGAGGGGCTGGGCAGCGAGACACTGAAGCTTTCTTT,.,.,TRBJ1-1,TRBV20-1,15
CASSLSAWGAYTDTQYF,TGCGCCAGCAGCTTGAGCGCCTGGGGGGCCTACACAGATACGCAGTATTTT,few,.,TRBJ2-3,TRBV5-1,17
CASSPAGGYEQYF,TGCGCCAGCAGCCCCGCCGGGGGCTACGAGCAGTACTTC,many,.,TRBJ2-7,TRBV5-1,13
CASITRGRRYEQYF,TGTGCCAGCATAACACGCGGGAGACGTTACGAGCAGTACTTC,.,TRBD2,TRBJ2-7,TRBV27,14
CASSSKKPGLAGVSEQFF,TGTGCCAGCAGCTCCAAGAAACCGGGACTAGCGGGAGTTAGTGAGCAGTTCTTC,.,TRBD2,TRBJ2-1,TRBV11-2,18
CASSHGQGYNTGELFF,TGTGCCAGCAGCCATGGACAGGGTTATAACACCGGGGAGCTGTTTTTT,.,TRBD1,TRBJ2-2,TRBV6-1,16
CATSDWGTVSYTGELFF,TGTGCCACCAGTGATTGGGGGACCGTGTCATACACCGGGGAGCTGTTTTTT,.,.,TRBJ2-2,TRBV24-1,17
CASSHRDQGQFF,TGTGCCAGCAGCCACCGGGACCAAGGGCAGTTCTTC,few,.,TRBJ2-1,TRBV7-9,12
CASRRMSGGGTGELFF,TGTGCCAGCAGAAGGATGAGCGGGGGAGGCACCGGGGAGCTGTTTTTT,few,TRBD2,TRBJ2-2,TRBV6-2/TRBV6-3,16
CASSVGLGGTDTQYF,TGTGCCAGCAGTGTGGGACTAGGCGGCACAGATACGCAGTATTTT,few,TRBD2,TRBJ2-3,TRBV28,15
CASGVVPTSSYEQYF,TGTGCCAGCGGAGTGGTTCCTACCAGCTCCTACGAGCAGTACTTC,few,.,TRBJ2-7,TRBV6-2/TRBV6-3,15
CASTGFRDRGYNEQFF,TGTGCCAGCACTGGATTCCGGGACAGGGGCTACAATGAGCAGTTCTTC,.,TRBD1,TRBJ2-1,TRBV28,16
CASNKPREDNEKLFF,TGTGCCAGCAATAAACCGAGAGAGGATAATGAAAAACTGTTTTTT,few,.,TRBJ1-4,TRBV2,15
CASSQGPRMHF,TGTGCCAGCAGCCAAGGCCCTCGGATGCATTTT,.,.,TRBJ1-5,TRBV3-1,11
CATSRGRANTGELCF,TGTGCCACCAGCCGGGGCCGTGCGAACACCGGGGAGCTGTGTTTT,.,.,TRBJ2-2,TRBV15,15
CASSLAVAGRGELFF,TGTGCCAGCAGCTTAGCCGTAGCGGGGCGCGGGGAGCTGTTTTTT,few,TRBD2,TRBJ2-2,TRBV7-2,15
CASSPGVGGVFNEQFF,TGTGCCAGCAGCCCCGGGGTCGGGGGGGTATTCAATGAGCAGTTCTTC,few,TRBD2,TRBJ2-1,TRBV7-8,16
CSALPTTNTEAFF,TGCAGTGCTCTCCCTACGACGAACACTGAAGCTTTCTTT,.,.,TRBJ1-1,TRBV20-1,13
CASSSPGQGPSPLHF,TGTGCCAGCAGCTCCCCTGGACAGGGGCCCTCACCCCTCCACTTT,few,TRBD1,TRBJ1-6,TRBV11-2,15
CASMGDTRNTEAFF,TGTGCCAGTATGGGGGACACACGGAACACTGAAGCTTTCTTT,.,.,TRBJ1-1,TRBV2,14
CAWMPGLLNNEQFF,TGTGCCTGGATGCCAGGACTCTTGAACAATGAGCAGTTCTTC,.,.,TRBJ2-1,TRBV30,14
CSAPRKAASSYNEQFF,TGCAGTGCTCCCCGGAAAGCAGCGAGCTCCTACAATGAGCAGTTCTTC,few,.,TRBJ2-1,TRBV20-1,16
CASSTWTGAQPQHF,TGCGCCAGCAGCACTTGGACAGGGGCTCAGCCCCAGCATTTT,many,TRBD1,TRBJ1-5,TRBV4-3,14
CASSLEGLAVSMQFF,TGTGCCAGCAGCTTAGAGGGACTAGCGGTGTCTATGCAGTTCTTC,few,TRBD2,TRBJ2-1,TRBV7-8,15
CSVRDLIRLAGDYNEQFF,TGCAGTGTTAGAGATCTTATTAGACTAGCGGGCGACTACAATGAGCAGTTCTTC,.,TRBD2,TRBJ2-1,TRBV20-1,18
CASSSRVQKENTGELFF,TGTGCCAGCAGCTCCCGGGTCCAAAAGGAGAACACCGGGGAGCTGTTTTTT,.,.,TRBJ2-2,TRBV7-6,17
CASSQRTAFNEQFF,TGTGCCAGCAGCCAAAGGACAGCCTTCAATGAGCAGTTCTTC,.,.,TRBJ2-1,TRBV5-4,14
CASSLGDRYGYTF,TGTGCCAGCAGCCTGGGGGACCGCTATGGCTACACCTTC,few,.,TRBJ1-2,TRBV11-2,13
CASSLEELAKNIQYF,TGTGCCAGCAGCCTAGAGGAGTTAGCCAAAAACATTCAGTACTTC,.,.,TRBJ2-4,TRBV7-2,15
CAISRAHNEKLFF,TGTGCCATCAGTCGGGCTCATAATGAAAAACTGTTTTTT,few,.,TRBJ1-4,TRBV10-3,13
CASSFNYGLGQGNYEQYF,TGTGCCAGCAGCTTCAACTACGGATTAGGACAGGGAAACTACGAGCAGTACTTC,.,TRBD1,TRBJ2-7,TRBV11-2,18
CASSFRAQQGSPHGDTQYF,TGTGCCAGCAGCTTCAGGGCCCAACAGGGGTCGCCCCACGGAGATACGCAGTATTTT,.,TRBD1,TRBJ2-3,TRBV5-6,19
CSVGWLRGLGAFF,TGCAGCGTTGGATGGTTGAGGGGACTAGGAGCTTTCTTT,.,.,TRBJ1-1,TRBV29-1,13
CASSTRLGFLEQYF,TGTGCCAGCAGCACGCGACTAGGTTTTCTCGAGCAGTACTTC,few,.,TRBJ2-7,TRBV11-2,14
CASSLRARDTQYF,TGTGCCAGCAGTTTAAGAGCCCGAGATACGCAGTATTTT,many,.,TRBJ2-3,TRBV12-3/TRBV12-4,13